This T cell receptor (beta chain) was retrieved from a study of cytomegalovirus exposure and HLA in healthy donors. Donors had nominal health at sampling but likely had unrecorded immune exposures. Primers: 60 Vbeta forward and 13 Jbeta reverse. Profiled with immunoSEQ multiplex PCR; TCRdb holds only in-frame clones, not every one. Of about 88,000 clones in the sample, 85% to 90% were seen once. A note on this clone: Its antigen is not identified.

Study-level findings and limits: Investigators reported 150 to 200 TCR beta chains as tied to cytomegalovirus. With further analysis later on, most CMV-associated TCR beta chains appeared HLA-restricted. Cytomegalovirus status was reportedly diagnosed by the classifier with high specificity and sensitivity.

V dropped 2 bases and J dropped 7 bases, with 12 bases sitting between them. CDR1 SGHTA and CDR2 FQGTGA come from the germline V gene. This CDR3 spans 14 amino acids. The V and J genes are TRBV7-3 and TRBJ2-1, with TRBD2 as a possible D gene (6 bases). The specimen was PBMCs. The TCR comes from a man between 18 and 35 years old in good health and CMV-seronegative. As DNA, the CDR3 is TGTGCCAGCAGCTTACTGGGGACTGGGAATGAGCAGTTCTTC. Protein: CASSLLGTGNEQFF.